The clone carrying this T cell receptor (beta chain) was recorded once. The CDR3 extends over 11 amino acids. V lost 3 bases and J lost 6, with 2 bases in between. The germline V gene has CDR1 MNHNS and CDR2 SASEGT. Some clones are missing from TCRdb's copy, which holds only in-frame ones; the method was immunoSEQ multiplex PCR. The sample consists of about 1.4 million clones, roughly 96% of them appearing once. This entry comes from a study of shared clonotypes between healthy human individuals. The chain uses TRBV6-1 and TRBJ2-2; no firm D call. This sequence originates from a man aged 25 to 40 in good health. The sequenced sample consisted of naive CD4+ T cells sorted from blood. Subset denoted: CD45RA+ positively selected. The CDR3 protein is CASSDPGELFF. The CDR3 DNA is TGTGCCAGCAGTGATCCCGGGGAGCTGTTTTTT.